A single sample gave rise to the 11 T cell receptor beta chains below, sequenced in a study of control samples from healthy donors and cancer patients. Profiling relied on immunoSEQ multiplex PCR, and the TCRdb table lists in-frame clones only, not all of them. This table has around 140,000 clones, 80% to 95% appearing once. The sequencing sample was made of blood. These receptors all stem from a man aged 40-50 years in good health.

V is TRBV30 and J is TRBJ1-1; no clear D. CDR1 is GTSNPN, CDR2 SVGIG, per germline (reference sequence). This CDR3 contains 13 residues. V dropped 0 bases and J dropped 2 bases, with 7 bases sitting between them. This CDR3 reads CAWSVSLNTEAFF. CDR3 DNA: TGTGCCTGGAGTGTATCTCTTAACACTGAAGCTTTCTTT.

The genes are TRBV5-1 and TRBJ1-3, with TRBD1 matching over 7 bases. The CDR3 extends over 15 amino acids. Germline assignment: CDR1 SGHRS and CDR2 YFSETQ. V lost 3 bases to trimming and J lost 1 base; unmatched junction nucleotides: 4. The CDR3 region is CASSSETGSGNTIYF. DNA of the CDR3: TGCGCCAGCAGCTCAGAGACAGGGTCTGGAAACACCATATATTTT. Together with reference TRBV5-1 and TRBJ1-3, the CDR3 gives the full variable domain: KAGVTQTPRYLIKTRGQQVTLSCSPISGHRSVSWYQQTPGQGLQFLFEYFSETQRNKGNFPGRFSGRQFSNSRSEMNVSTLELGDSALYLCASSSETGSGNTIYFGEGSWLTVV.

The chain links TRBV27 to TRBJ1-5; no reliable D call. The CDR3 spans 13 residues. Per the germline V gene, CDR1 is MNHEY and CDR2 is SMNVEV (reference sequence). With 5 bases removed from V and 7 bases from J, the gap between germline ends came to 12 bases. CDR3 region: CASSPRTEQPQHF. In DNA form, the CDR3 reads TGTGCCAGCAGTCCTAGGACGGAACAGCCCCAGCATTTT.

In DNA form, the CDR3 reads TGTGCCAGCAGCGTAATGGGCGGGGGGGCCCCCTACGAGCAGTACTTC. This encodes CASSVMGGGAPYEQYF. This sequence joins TRBV9 and TRBJ2-7; 9 positions agree with TRBD2. The V gene end was trimmed by 1 base and the J gene end by 2 bases; junction bases not matched to a gene: 7. This CDR3 comprises 16 residues. Germline CDR1 is SGDLS and CDR2 is YYNGEE.

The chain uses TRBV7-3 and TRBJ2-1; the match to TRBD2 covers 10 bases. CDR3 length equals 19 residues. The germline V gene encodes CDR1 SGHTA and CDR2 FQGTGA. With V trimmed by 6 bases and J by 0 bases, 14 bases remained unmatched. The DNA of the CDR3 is TGTGCCAGCAGTCCAGCAGCGGGGGGGATTCACGCCTCCTACAATGAGCAGTTCTTC. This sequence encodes CASSPAAGGIHASYNEQFF.

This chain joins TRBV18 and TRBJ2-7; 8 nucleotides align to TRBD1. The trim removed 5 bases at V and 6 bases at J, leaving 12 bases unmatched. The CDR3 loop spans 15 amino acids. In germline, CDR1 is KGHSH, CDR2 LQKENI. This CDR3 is CASSVAAGGQAEQYF. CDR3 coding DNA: TGTGCCAGCTCAGTGGCCGCAGGGGGCCAGGCCGAGCAGTACTTC.

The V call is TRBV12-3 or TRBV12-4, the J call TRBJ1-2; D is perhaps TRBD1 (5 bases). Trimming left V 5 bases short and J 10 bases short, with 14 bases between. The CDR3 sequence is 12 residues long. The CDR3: CASSRMGRPYTF. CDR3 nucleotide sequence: TGTGCCAGCAGTCGAATGGGACGGCCCTACACCTTC.

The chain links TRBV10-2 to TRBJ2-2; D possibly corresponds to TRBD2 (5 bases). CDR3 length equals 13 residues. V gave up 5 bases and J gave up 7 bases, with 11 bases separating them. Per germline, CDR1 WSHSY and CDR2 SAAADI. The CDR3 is CASSPLGVGELFF. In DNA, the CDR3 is TGCGCCAGCAGTCCCCTCGGGGTCGGGGAGCTGTTTTTT.

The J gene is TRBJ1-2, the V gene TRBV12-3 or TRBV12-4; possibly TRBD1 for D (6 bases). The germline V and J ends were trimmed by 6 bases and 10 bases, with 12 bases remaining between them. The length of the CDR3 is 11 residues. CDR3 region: CASSGQQHYTF. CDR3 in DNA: TGTGCCAGCAGCGGACAGCAACACTACACCTTC.

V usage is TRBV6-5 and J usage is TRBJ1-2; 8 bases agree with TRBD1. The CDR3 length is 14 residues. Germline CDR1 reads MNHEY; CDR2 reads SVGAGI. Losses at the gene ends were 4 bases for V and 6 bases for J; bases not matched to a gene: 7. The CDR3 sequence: CASSSDRGEDGYTF. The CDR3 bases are TGTGCCAGCAGTTCCGACAGGGGCGAAGATGGCTACACCTTC.

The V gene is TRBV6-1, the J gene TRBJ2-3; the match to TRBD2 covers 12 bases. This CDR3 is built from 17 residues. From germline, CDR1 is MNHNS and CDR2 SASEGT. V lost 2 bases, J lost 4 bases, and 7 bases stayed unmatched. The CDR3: CASSESSGGAQADTQYF. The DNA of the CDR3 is TGTGCCAGCAGTGAATCTAGCGGGGGGGCTCAAGCAGATACGCAGTATTTT.